The sequence of this TCR beta chain was determined in a study of T cell changes during pregnancy in multiple sclerosis. Profiling relied on immunoSEQ multiplex PCR, and the TCRdb table lists in-frame clones only, not all of them. The table records 38,000 or so clones, roughly 93% of them present only once. Looked up from germline, CDR1 is SGHVS and CDR2 is FNYEAQ. The ends were cut back, 3 bases at V and 6 bases at J, with 8 bases in the middle. This CDR3 is 12 amino acids long. The chain couples TRBV7-6 to TRBJ2-5, with D perhaps TRBD1 (6 bases). This material consisted of CD4+ T cells from peripheral blood mononuclear cells, taken in the first trimester of pregnancy. This TCR was recovered from a female donor with multiple sclerosis, enrolled in a pregnancy study. DNA for the CDR3: TGTGCCAGCAGCTTGACAGGCCAGACCCAGTACTTC. This encodes CASSLTGQTQYF.